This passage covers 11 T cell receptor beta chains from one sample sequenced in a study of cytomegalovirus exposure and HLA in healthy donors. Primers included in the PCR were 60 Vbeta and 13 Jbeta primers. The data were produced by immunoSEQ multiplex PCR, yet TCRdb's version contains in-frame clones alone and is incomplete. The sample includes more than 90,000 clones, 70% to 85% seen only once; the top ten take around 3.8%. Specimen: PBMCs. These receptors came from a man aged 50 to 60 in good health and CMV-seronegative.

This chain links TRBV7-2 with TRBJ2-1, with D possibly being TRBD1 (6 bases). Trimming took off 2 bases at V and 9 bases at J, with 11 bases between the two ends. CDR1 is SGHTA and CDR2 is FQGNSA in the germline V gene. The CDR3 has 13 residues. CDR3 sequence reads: CASSLSQGTEQFF. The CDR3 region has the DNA TGTGCCAGCAGCTTATCACAGGGTACTGAGCAGTTCTTC.

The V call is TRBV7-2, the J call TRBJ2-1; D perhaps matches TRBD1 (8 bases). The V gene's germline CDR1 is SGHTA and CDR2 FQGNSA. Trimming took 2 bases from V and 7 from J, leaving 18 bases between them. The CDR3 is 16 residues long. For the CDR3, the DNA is TGTGCCAGCAGCTTAAGGGGGGGCAGGGGGCGGAATGAGCAGTTCTTC. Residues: CASSLRGGRGRNEQFF.

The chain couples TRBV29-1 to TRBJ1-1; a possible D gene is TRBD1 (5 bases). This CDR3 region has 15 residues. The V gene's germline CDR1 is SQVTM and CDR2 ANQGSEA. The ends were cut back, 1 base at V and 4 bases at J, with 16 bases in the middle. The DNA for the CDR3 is TGCAGCGTTGAAGGGGGGGGGTTGGTGTCCACTGAAGCTTTCTTT. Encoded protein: CSVEGGGLVSTEAFF.

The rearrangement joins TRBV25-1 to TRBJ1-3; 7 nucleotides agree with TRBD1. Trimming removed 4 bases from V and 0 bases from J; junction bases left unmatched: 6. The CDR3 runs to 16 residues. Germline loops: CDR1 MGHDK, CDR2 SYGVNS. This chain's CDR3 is CASSALGQISGNTIYF. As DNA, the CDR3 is TGTGCCAGCAGTGCCCTGGGACAGATCTCTGGAAACACCATATATTTT. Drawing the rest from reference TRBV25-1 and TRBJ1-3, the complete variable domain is EADIYQTPRYLVIGTGKKITLECSQTMGHDKMYWYQQDPGMELHLIHYSYGVNSTEKGDLSSESTVSRIRTEHFPLTLESARPSHTSQYLCASSALGQISGNTIYFGEGSWLTVV.

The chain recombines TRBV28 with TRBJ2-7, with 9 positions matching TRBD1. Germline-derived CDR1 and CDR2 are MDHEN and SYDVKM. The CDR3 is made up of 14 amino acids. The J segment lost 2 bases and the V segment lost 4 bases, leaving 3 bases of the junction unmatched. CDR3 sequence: CASSSRTGAYEQYF. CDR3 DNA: TGTGCCAGCAGTTCGAGGACAGGGGCCTACGAGCAGTACTTC.

CDR3 amino acids: CASSYRDSTPGETQYF. CDR3 in DNA: TGTGCCAGCAGTTACCGGGACTCAACCCCGGGAGAGACCCAGTACTTC. This chain connects TRBV6-5 to TRBJ2-5; tentative D call: TRBD2 (6 bases). The V gene's germline CDR1 is MNHEY and CDR2 SVGAGI. The CDR3 length is 16 residues. Trimming cost V 2 bases and J 4 bases, with 17 bases left between them.

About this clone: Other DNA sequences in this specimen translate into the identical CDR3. CDR3 in DNA: TGCGCCAGCAGCTTGGCAGGGGACTCCTACGAGCAGTACTTC. This gives the protein CASSLAGDSYEQYF. J is TRBJ2-7 and V is TRBV5-1; TRBD1 might be the D (6 bases). With 0 bases removed from V and 0 bases from J, the gap between germline ends came to 7 bases. The germline V gene encodes CDR1 SGHRS and CDR2 YFSETQ. The CDR3 sequence is 14 residues long.

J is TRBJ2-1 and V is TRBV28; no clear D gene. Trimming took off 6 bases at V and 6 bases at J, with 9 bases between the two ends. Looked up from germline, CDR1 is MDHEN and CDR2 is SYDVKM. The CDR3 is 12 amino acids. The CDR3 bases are TGTGCCAGCAGGCTACTTCCCAATGAGCAGTTCTTC. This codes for CASRLLPNEQFF.

CDR3 amino acids: CASSVERDSYNEQFF. The CDR3 bases are TGTGCCAGCAGCGTAGAGCGGGACTCCTACAATGAGCAGTTCTTC. The chain employs TRBV9 and TRBJ2-1, with 7 bases that match TRBD2. Germline V lookup: CDR1 SGDLS, CDR2 YYNGEE. The CDR3 is 15 amino acids. The trim removed 0 bases at V and 0 bases at J, leaving 0 bases unmatched.

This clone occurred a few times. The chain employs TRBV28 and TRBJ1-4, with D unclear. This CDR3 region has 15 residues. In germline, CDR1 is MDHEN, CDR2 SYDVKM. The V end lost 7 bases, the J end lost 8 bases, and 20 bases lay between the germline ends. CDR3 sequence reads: CASTPLFSGEEKLFF. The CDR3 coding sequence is TGTGCCAGCACCCCTCTCTTCTCCGGGGAGGAAAAACTGTTTTTT.

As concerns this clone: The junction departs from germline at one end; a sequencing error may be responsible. The CDR3 DNA reads as TGTTCCAGCAGCCCGACAGGGTATGAGCAGTACTTC. Translated, it gives CSSSPTGYEQYF. V gene TRBV7-9 combines with J gene TRBJ2-7, with 7 bases lining up with TRBD1. The CDR3 consists of 12 residues. The germline CDR1 and CDR2 sequences are SEHNR and FQNEAQ (reference sequence).